Listed below are T cell receptor beta chains from one sample, sequenced in a study of circulating and synovial CD4+ cells in juvenile arthritis. Libraries were prepared by immunoSEQ multiplex PCR; TCRdb keeps only in-frame clonotypes and omits some of them. Here the sample spans fewer than 35,000 clones, approximately 92% being singletons. Sequencing was done on a sample of CD4+ T cells from blood. Receptors were obtained from a human donor with juvenile idiopathic arthritis. CDR3s include the opening cysteine and the closing phenylalanine or tryptophan. D genes are given only for firm matches. Clone size is stated in some rows and not others, as once, few, many or a class when expanded.

>.|TRBV2|15|TRBD1|TRBJ1-4
CASSEIAGGNEKLFF
TGTGCCAGCAGTGAAATCGCAGGGGGGAATGAAAAACTGTTTTTT
>.|TRBV6-1|15|.|TRBJ1-5
CASSVGTGGGQPQHF
TGTGCCAGCAGTGTCGGGACGGGGGGCGGTCAGCCCCAGCATTTT
>.|TRBV13|17|TRBD1|TRBJ1-4
CASSRILEGQGYEKLFF
TGTGCCAGCAGCCGGATATTGGAAGGACAGGGCTATGAAAAACTGTTTTTT
>.|TRBV28|17|.|TRBJ2-1
CASSLTSGHTSYNEQFF
TGTGCCAGCAGTTTAACCAGCGGGCACACGTCCTACAATGAGCAGTTCTTC
>few|TRBV6-6|14|.|TRBJ1-1
CASSYSGGNTEAFF
TGTGCCAGCAGTTATTCGGGTGGCAACACTGAAGCTTTCTTT
>.|TRBV2|21|TRBD2|TRBJ2-7
CASSEAAPGLARIHLDYEQYF
TGTGCCAGCAGTGAAGCGGCCCCTGGACTAGCTCGAATACACCTTGACTACGAGCAGTACTTC
>.|TRBV6-5|14|TRBD2|TRBJ2-7
CASGSGRPSYEQYF
TGTGCCAGCGGTAGCGGGAGACCCTCCTACGAGCAGTACTTC
>.|TRBV18|17|TRBD2|TRBJ2-3
CASSLGLAGVGPDTQYF
TGTGCCAGCTCACTGGGACTAGCGGGAGTAGGGCCAGATACGCAGTATTTT
>.|TRBV7-6|15|TRBD2|TRBJ2-3
CASSALAGNTDTQYF
TGTGCCAGCAGCGCACTAGCGGGAAACACAGATACGCAGTATTTT
>.|TRBV27|13|.|TRBJ1-3
CASSLRSGNTIYF
TGTGCCAGCAGTTTGCGCTCTGGAAACACCATATATTTT
>once|TRBV19|16|TRBD2|TRBJ2-7
CASSIQLRESSYEQYF
TGTGCCAGTAGTATTCAGTTGCGGGAGTCCTCCTACGAGCAGTACTTC
>.|TRBV7-9|16|TRBD2|TRBJ2-3
CASSIEAQRERHTQYF
TGTGCCAGCTCAATAGAGGCTCAGCGGGAGCGACATACGCAGTATTTT
>.|TRBV10-2|14|.|TRBJ1-1
CASSEVGGVAEAFF
TGCGCCAGCAGTGAGGTGGGGGGGGTTGCTGAAGCTTTCTTT
>.|TRBV7-2|17|TRBD2|TRBJ2-7
CASSLGALVAGGYEQYF
TGTGCCAGCAGCTTAGGGGCCCTGGTAGCGGGAGGGTACGAGCAGTACTTC
>once|TRBV9|15|TRBD1|TRBJ1-2
CASSSQGASDYGYTF
TGTGCCAGCAGCTCCCAGGGGGCGAGTGACTATGGCTACACCTTC
>.|TRBV2|16|.|TRBJ2-7
CASNPPSGRGPYEQYF
TGTGCCAGCAACCCACCCTCTGGGCGGGGGCCGTACGAGCAGTACTTC
>.|TRBV2|13|TRBD1|TRBJ2-5
CASSTQITGTGYF
TGTGCCAGCAGTACACAGATCACTGGGACAGGTTACTTC
>.|TRBV6-1|16|.|TRBJ1-4
CASSEVEDTWGEKLFF
TGTGCCAGCAGTGAAGTTGAGGACACCTGGGGTGAAAAACTGTTTTTT
>.|TRBV9|14|.|TRBJ1-4
CASIGDLFGEKLFF
TGTGCCAGCATCGGGGACTTGTTCGGAGAAAAACTGTTTTTT
>.|TRBV5-1|15|.|TRBJ1-5
CASRRGDNSNQPQHF
TGCGCCAGCAGACGGGGAGACAATAGCAATCAGCCCCAGCATTTT
>.|TRBV10-1|15|TRBD2|TRBJ2-1
CASSQAGGPKNEQFF
TGCGCCAGCAGTCAAGCGGGAGGGCCTAAGAATGAGCAGTTCTTC
>.|TRBV27|19|TRBD2|TRBJ2-3
CASSLLRTSGSLGTDTQYF
TGTGCCAGCAGTTTACTGAGGACTAGCGGGAGCCTAGGAACAGATACGCAGTATTTT
>once|TRBV2|19|TRBD2|TRBJ2-2
CASSPSGGALFLSTGELFF
TGTGCCAGCAGCCCGTCGGGGGGGGCCCTTTTTCTATCCACCGGGGAGCTGTTTTTT
>.|TRBV5-4|13|.|TRBJ2-5
CASSLPAGETQYF
TGTGCCAGCAGTCTCCCGGCCGGGGAGACCCAGTACTTC
>.|TRBV28|15|.|TRBJ2-4
CASSEGDFSKNIQYF
TGTGCCAGCAGCGAAGGGGACTTCTCCAAAAACATTCAGTACTTC
>.|TRBV5-1|16|.|TRBJ1-3
CASSAGYGTRGNTIYF
TGCGCCAGCAGCGCGGGTTACGGTACACGTGGAAACACCATATATTTT
>.|TRBV7-3|17|TRBD1|TRBJ2-2
CASSPRTGRKGAGELFF
TGTGCCAGCAGCCCCCGGACAGGGAGGAAAGGCGCCGGGGAGCTGTTTTTT
>few|TRBV7-8|15|.|TRBJ1-2
CASSLAGEGNYGYTF
TGTGCCAGCAGCTTAGCAGGGGAGGGGAACTATGGCTACACCTTC
>.|TRBV5-8|15|TRBD2|TRBJ2-5
CASSSGLAVQETQYF
TGTGCCAGCAGCTCTGGACTAGCGGTACAAGAGACCCAGTACTTC
>.|TRBV9|15|.|TRBJ2-7
CASSVALGGDYEQYF
TGTGCCAGCAGCGTAGCTCTGGGAGGAGACTACGAGCAGTACTTC
>.|TRBV20-1|11|.|TRBJ1-1
CSAPRGTEAFF
TGCAGTGCCCCCCGGGGTACTGAAGCTTTCTTT
>.|TRBV4-1|18|.|TRBJ2-2
CASSQDNVRLVATGELFF
TGCGCCAGCAGCCAAGATAACGTACGGCTAGTAGCCACCGGGGAGCTGTTTTTT
>once|TRBV28|15|TRBD2|TRBJ2-7
CASSLSRGGSYEQYF
TGTGCCAGCAGTTTATCCCGGGGGGGTTCCTACGAGCAGTACTTC
>.|TRBV6-1|15|.|TRBJ1-4
CASGRVQTTNEKLFF
TGTGCCAGCGGCAGGGTGCAGACAACTAATGAAAAACTGTTTTTT
>.|TRBV5-1|14|.|TRBJ2-7
CASSLGTNEYEQYF
TGCGCCAGCAGCTTGGGCACTAACGAATACGAGCAGTACTTC
>.|TRBV2|14|TRBD2|TRBJ2-3
CATQREVNTDTQYF
TGTGCCACCCAGCGGGAGGTTAACACAGATACGCAGTATTTT
>.|TRBV27|15|.|TRBJ2-2
CASTPSTVPTGELFF
TGTGCCAGCACCCCATCAACAGTGCCTACCGGGGAGCTGTTTTTT
>.|TRBV5-1|17|.|TRBJ2-3
CASSLGAAGRGTDTQYF
TGCGCCAGCAGCTTGGGGGCAGCGGGAAGGGGGACAGATACGCAGTATTTT
>.|TRBV28|12|.|TRBJ2-7
CATFGSAYEQYF
TGTGCCACCTTCGGGAGCGCCTACGAGCAGTACTTC
>.|TRBV9|16|TRBD2|TRBJ2-1
CASSVVAGLVYNEQFF
TGTGCCAGCAGCGTAGTTGCGGGACTAGTTTACAATGAGCAGTTCTTC
>.|TRBV6-1|15|TRBD1|TRBJ2-7
CASSELGQGAREQYF
TGTGCCAGCAGTGAGCTGGGACAGGGGGCTCGTGAGCAGTACTTC
>.|TRBV4-1|14|.|TRBJ1-1
CASSPDPGRTEAFF
TGCGCCAGCAGCCCTGACCCAGGGAGGACTGAAGCTTTCTTT
>.|TRBV28|15|.|TRBJ2-3
CASRGQGRGGDTQYF
TGTGCCAGCAGGGGTCAGGGGAGGGGAGGAGATACGCAGTATTTT
>.|TRBV7-9|14|.|TRBJ2-1
CASSLEISTNEQFF
TGTGCCAGCAGCTTAGAGATCTCCACAAATGAGCAGTTCTTC